These 12 T cell receptor beta chains were all obtained from the same sample, sequenced in a study of CD8 T cells in Susac syndrome. After extraction with the RNeasy kit, roughly 0.45 to 1 ug of the RNA was reverse transcribed using random hexamers. TCRdb reanalysed the immunoSEQ multiplex PCR reads using MiXCR and keeps one entry per CDR3 protein. Among just over 150,000 distinct CDR3 sequences listed, 95% to 96% were seen once. The sample was CD8+ T cells from PBMCs. The source of these receptors is a human donor with multiple sclerosis.

The V and J genes are TRBV7-2 and TRBJ2-2; no reliable D call. V lost 3 bases to trimming and J lost 1 base, with 21 bases between them. There are 19 residues in the CDR3. CDR1 SGHTA and CDR2 FQGNSA come from the germline V gene. The CDR3 coding sequence is TGTGCCAGCAGCTTCTCCACTCAACATTTCAAGCTGAACACCGGGGAGCTGTTTTTT. This translates into CASSFSTQHFKLNTGELFF.

The chain uses TRBV9 and TRBJ2-3; D is possibly TRBD1 (6 bases). This CDR3 is 14 amino acids long. Trimming shortened V by 3 bases and J by 2 bases, and 10 bases separated the two germline ends. Germline V gene lookup returns CDR1 SGDLS and CDR2 YYNGEE. The CDR3 DNA reads as TGTGCCAGCAGCGCGGACAGAAACACAGATACGCAGTATTTT. Protein sequence: CASSADRNTDTQYF.

J is TRBJ2-4 and V is TRBV13; 7 positions match TRBD1. CDR3 length: 16 amino acids. V lost 2 bases and J lost 2; bases outside the gene matches: 6. CDR1 is PRHDT, CDR2 FYEKMQ, per germline (reference sequence). In nucleotides, the CDR3 is TGTGCCAGCAGCTTACCGACAGGGCGGACCAAAAACATTCAGTACTTC. This translates into CASSLPTGRTKNIQYF.

J is TRBJ1-1 and V is TRBV2, with a weak D call TRBD1 (6 bases). CDR1 and CDR2 (germline): SNHLY, FYNNEI. The CDR3 length is 11 residues. CDR3 amino acids: CGIRDTNEAFF. The CDR3 bases are TGTGGTATTCGGGACACCAATGAAGCTTTCTTT.

This clonotype was recorded only once. The chain uses TRBV3-1 and TRBJ1-6; D is perhaps TRBD1 (5 bases). The V end was cut by 4 bases, the J end by 8 bases, with 24 bases between. The CDR3 loop spans 18 amino acids. The germline CDR1 and CDR2 sequences are LGHDT and YNNKEL (reference sequence). The chain's CDR3 is CASSPEHRSHPPYSPLHF. In DNA, the CDR3 is TGTGCCAGCAGCCCAGAGCACAGGAGCCATCCACCATATTCACCCCTCCACTTT.

The rearrangement uses TRBV4-1 and TRBJ1-2; TRBD1 might be the D (6 bases). V lost 5 bases and J lost 4, with 20 bases in between. The CDR3 length is 16 residues. The germline V gene encodes CDR1 MGHRA and CDR2 YSYEKL. In DNA, the CDR3 is TGCGCCAGCAGCGTGGTCGGGTTCGGGGACACCTATGGCTACACCTTC. It translates to CASSVVGFGDTYGYTF.

CDR3 bases: TGTGCTAGTGGCCCGGACAGGGTTGAGACCCAGTACTTC. This sequence encodes CASGPDRVETQYF. The V gene is TRBV12-5, the J gene TRBJ2-5; 8 nucleotides line up with TRBD1. This CDR3 has 13 amino acids. Germline CDR1 LGHNT, CDR2 FRNRAP. V was clipped by 6 bases and J by 5 bases; unmatched bases: 5.

The rearrangement joins TRBV9 to TRBJ1-2, with 7 bases fitting TRBD1. The CDR3 consists of 15 residues. Germline CDR1 is SGDLS and CDR2 is YYNGEE. With V trimmed by 4 bases and J by 4 bases, 10 bases remained unmatched. In DNA form, the CDR3 reads TGTGCCAGCAGCCTACGCCCGGGACAGTCCTATGGCTACACCTTC. It specifies CASSLRPGQSYGYTF.

The chain is built from TRBV12-3 or TRBV12-4 and TRBJ2-2; D not resolved. This CDR3 region has 15 residues. Trimming shortened V by 6 bases and J by 7 bases, and 18 bases separated the two germline ends. The CDR3, as DNA: TGTGCCAGCAGCCCCCCTTCAGTAAACCTCGGGGAGCTGTTTTTT. It encodes CASSPPSVNLGELFF.

The V gene is TRBV5-4, the J gene TRBJ2-3, with 14 positions matching TRBD2. The CDR3 has 19 residues. After removal of 3 bases from V and 3 bases from J, the junction contained 12 bases not matched to a gene. CDR1 is SGHNT and CDR2 is YYREEE in the germline V gene (reference sequence). CDR3 DNA sequence: TGTGCCAGCAGCTATTACTTAGGGACTAGCGGGGGAAGGACAGATACGCAGTATTTT. Translating gives CASSYYLGTSGGRTDTQYF.

This chain uses TRBV13 with TRBJ2-7; D is possibly TRBD1 (5 bases). Trimming left V 2 bases short and J 5 bases short, with 7 bases between. From germline, CDR1 is PRHDT and CDR2 FYEKMQ (reference sequence). The CDR3 is 12 amino acids. CDR3 nucleotide sequence: TGTGCCAGCAGCTTACTACAGGACGAGCAGTACTTC. Its protein product is CASSLLQDEQYF.

The chain combines TRBV5-1 with TRBJ2-2; D unresolved. Germline-derived CDR1 and CDR2 are SGHRS and YFSETQ. The CDR3 has 12 residues. V was trimmed by 5 bases and J by 3 bases, leaving 5 bases between them. The DNA for the CDR3 is TGCGCCAGCAGGCTCGACACCGGGGAGCTGTTTTTT. Translation gives CASRLDTGELFF.